The 18 T cell receptor beta chains below all came from one sample that was sequenced in a study of blood T cell repertoires in COVID-19. Profiling relied on immunoSEQ multiplex PCR, and the TCRdb table lists in-frame clones only, not all of them. The sample consists of 250,000 to 350,000 clones, 90% of them appearing once. The sample comprised peripheral blood. The receptors were sampled from a woman aged 25 to 45 with COVID-19, enrolled during active disease.

This CDR3 is CASRLAGVGEQFF. The CDR3 nucleotides read TGTGCCAGCAGACTAGCGGGAGTAGGTGAGCAGTTCTTC. This chain connects TRBV6-5 to TRBJ2-1; TRBD2 agrees at 11 bases. Germline CDR1 is MNHEY and CDR2 is SVGAGI. This CDR3 is 13 amino acids long. V was pared by 6 bases and J by 9 bases, with 4 bases of the junction left unmatched.

CDR3 DNA sequence: TGTGCCAGCAGGACAGATCTCACAGATACGCAGTATTTT. This sequence encodes CASRTDLTDTQYF. The gene calls are TRBV7-9 and TRBJ2-3; the D gene is possibly TRBD1 (5 bases). Per germline, CDR1 SEHNR and CDR2 FQNEAQ (reference sequence). With 6 bases removed from V and 2 bases from J, the gap between germline ends came to 9 bases. The CDR3 spans 13 residues.

In its sample, this clone was seen once. The rearrangement links TRBV6-1 to TRBJ1-1; possibly TRBD1 for D (5 bases). The V end was cut by 2 bases, the J end by 5 bases, with 9 bases between. Looked up from germline, CDR1 is MNHNS and CDR2 is SASEGT. The CDR3 sequence is 13 residues long. The CDR3, as DNA: TGTGCCAGCAGTGAAATCGGGGGGACTGAAGCTTTCTTT. Translation gives CASSEIGGTEAFF.

The genes are TRBV7-2 and TRBJ2-7; D is possibly TRBD2 (6 bases). Trimming removed 5 bases at V and 5 bases at J, with 10 bases between. Looked up from germline, CDR1 is SGHTA and CDR2 is FQGNSA. The CDR3 extends over 12 amino acids. DNA for the CDR3: TGTGCCAGCAGCCCCCGGAGGGACGAGCAGTACTTC. This sequence encodes CASSPRRDEQYF.

The rearrangement joins TRBV5-1 to TRBJ2-3; possible D gene TRBD1, 6 bases. The CDR3 is 15 residues long. Trimming took off 4 bases at V and 1 base at J, with 13 bases between the two ends. Looked up from germline, CDR1 is SGHRS and CDR2 is YFSETQ. The CDR3 nucleotides read TGCGCCAGCAGCCCCCGGGACACAGGCACAGATACGCAGTATTTT. This codes for CASSPRDTGTDTQYF.

The rearrangement uses TRBV15 and TRBJ2-5, with TRBD1 matching over 7 bases. The germline V gene has CDR1 LNHNV and CDR2 YYDKDF (reference sequence). V shed 5 bases, J shed 5 bases, and the junction held 8 bases outside the gene matches. CDR3 length: 14 residues. The CDR3 region has the DNA TGTGCCACCAGCTCACCGGACAGGAGGGAGACCCAGTACTTC. Encoded protein: CATSSPDRRETQYF.

This clone was detected only once. The chain recombines TRBV5-5 with TRBJ1-2; 11 bases align to TRBD1. The V segment lost 4 bases and the J segment 4 bases; nucleotides outside the gene matches: 12. Germline CDR1 and CDR2: SGHKS and YYEKEE (reference sequence). CDR3 length equals 17 residues. CDR3 residues: CASSLPGGTGGTYGYTF. In DNA, the CDR3 is TGTGCCAGCAGCCTGCCAGGAGGGACAGGGGGAACCTATGGCTACACCTTC.

This clone was picked up a small number of times. The chain joins TRBV30 to TRBJ1-1; D may be TRBD1 (6 bases). CDR1 and CDR2 (germline): GTSNPN, SVGIG (reference sequence). V dropped 3 bases and J dropped 6 bases, with 17 bases sitting between them. The CDR3 sequence is 14 residues long. CDR3 nucleotide sequence: TGTGCCTGGAGCGCCGGTGCAGGGGTCCCTGAAGCTTTCTTT. As protein: CAWSAGAGVPEAFF.

In its sample, this clone was seen a few times. This chain links TRBV18 with TRBJ1-5, with TRBD1 matching 7 bases. This CDR3 comprises 16 residues. Unmatched junction bases numbered 12, after V lost 5 bases and J lost 5 bases. Germline V lookup: CDR1 KGHSH, CDR2 LQKENI. The CDR3 sequence is CASSKNPGQHHQPQHF. The DNA for the CDR3 is TGTGCCAGCTCAAAAAACCCGGGACAGCACCATCAGCCCCAGCATTTT.

The chain couples TRBV3-1 (or the pseudogene TRBV3-2) to TRBJ2-5, with TRBD1 matching 11 bases. Trimming at V came to 4 bases and at J to 1 base, leaving 2 bases not matched to a gene. This CDR3 is 15 amino acids long. The germline CDR1 and CDR2 sequences are LGHDT and YNNKEL (reference sequence). The CDR3 here is CASSPGQGVQETQYF. The CDR3 nucleotides are TGTGCCAGCAGCCCGGGACAGGGGGTCCAAGAGACCCAGTACTTC.

This clone was counted only a few times. The rearrangement uses TRBV7-2 and TRBJ1-1, with D tentatively TRBD1 (6 bases). V was shortened by 2 bases and J by 0 bases, with 10 bases between the two germline ends. The germline V gene encodes CDR1 SGHTA and CDR2 FQGNSA. CDR3 length: 15 amino acids. CDR3 region: CASSLSTGMNTEAFF. CDR3 nucleotide sequence: TGTGCCAGCAGCTTATCGACAGGTATGAACACTGAAGCTTTCTTT. Complete variable domain (other parts from reference TRBV7-2 and TRBJ1-1): GAGVSQSPSNKVTEKGKDVELRCDPISGHTALYWYRQSLGQGLEFLIYFQGNSAPDKSGLPSDRFSAERTGGSVSTLTIQRTQQEDSAVYLCASSLSTGMNTEAFFGQGTRLTVV.

The rearrangement uses TRBV5-5 and TRBJ1-3; weak D call: TRBD1 (5 bases). V was trimmed by 2 bases and J by 4 bases, leaving 10 bases between them. The CDR3 has 14 amino acids. Germline loops: CDR1 SGHKS, CDR2 YYEKEE (reference sequence). CDR3 protein: CASSFKGNGNTIYF. CDR3 bases: TGTGCCAGCAGCTTTAAGGGGAACGGAAACACCATATATTTT.

The sample holds one count of this clone. The chain couples TRBV2 to TRBJ2-5; 8 bases match TRBD1. Per the germline V gene, CDR1 is SNHLY and CDR2 is FYNNEI. The CDR3 has 15 residues. Losses at the gene ends were 5 bases for V and 1 base for J; bases not matched to a gene: 6. The CDR3 sequence is CASSRDRGGQETQYF. The CDR3 coding sequence is TGTGCCAGCAGTCGCGACAGGGGAGGCCAAGAGACCCAGTACTTC.

The chain uses TRBV14 and TRBJ1-2, with no clear D. Trimming took off 1 base at V and 5 bases at J, with 8 bases between the two ends. Germline V gene data show CDR1 as SGHDN and CDR2 as FVKESK. The CDR3 consists of 13 residues. For the CDR3, the DNA is TGTGCCAGCAGCCAAGCTCAGAATTATGGCTACACCTTC. Its translation is CASSQAQNYGYTF.

This sequence joins TRBV5-1 and TRBJ1-1; 8 nucleotides align to TRBD1. Per germline, CDR1 SGHRS and CDR2 YFSETQ. The trim removed 1 base at V and 6 bases at J, leaving 2 bases unmatched. CDR3 length: 13 amino acids. CDR3 loop: CASSLPTGAEAFF. In nucleotides, the CDR3 is TGCGCCAGCAGCTTGCCGACAGGGGCTGAAGCTTTCTTT.

This chain joins TRBV19 and TRBJ2-7, with D tentatively TRBD2 (6 bases). This CDR3 spans 14 amino acids. The V and J ends lost 4 bases and 2 bases respectively, with 12 bases between them. CDR1 is LNHDA, CDR2 SQIVND, per germline (reference sequence). CDR3 in amino acids: CASSTPGVPYEQYF. DNA of the CDR3: TGTGCCAGTAGTACCCCGGGGGTCCCCTACGAGCAGTACTTC. The variable domain in full, with the rest retrieved from reference TRBV19 and TRBJ2-7, is DGGITQSPKYLFRKEGQNVTLSCEQNLNHDAMYWYRQDPGQGLRLIYYSQIVNDFQKGDIAEGYSVSREKKESFPLTVTSAQKNPTAFYLCASSTPGVPYEQYFGPGTRLTVT.

The V and J genes are TRBV21-1 and TRBJ1-3; the table's D call, TRBD1, has no DNA check behind it. TRBV21-1 is a pseudogene. The CDR3 has 18 amino acids. The CDR3 spells CASSRSIRDRALGNTIYF. DNA for the CDR3: TGTGCCAGCAGCAGGAGTATCCGGGACAGGGCTCTCGGAAACACCATATATTTT.

This clone was detected once. The chain links TRBV19 to TRBJ2-3, with 12 bases lining up with TRBD2. The V gene end was trimmed by 4 bases and the J gene end by 3 bases; junction bases not matched to a gene: 11. There are 18 residues in the CDR3. The V gene's germline CDR1 is LNHDA and CDR2 SQIVND (reference sequence). The CDR3 nucleotides are TGTGCCAGTAGTACATCGCGACTAGCGGGAGAAAAGACAGATACGCAGTATTTT. It encodes CASSTSRLAGEKTDTQYF.